This TCR beta chain was identified in a study of somatic mutations in cytotoxic T cells in rheumatoid arthritis. The data were produced by immunoSEQ multiplex PCR, yet TCRdb's version contains in-frame clones alone and is incomplete. Here the sample spans 15,000 to 20,000 clones, 60% to 80% being singletons. With regard to this clone: Antigen: not known.

Study observations and caveats: CD8+ clonality increased with age in rheumatoid arthritis patients but not in healthy controls.

The V end lost 3 bases, the J end lost 7 bases, and 7 bases lay between the germline ends. The CDR3 is 12 residues long. Germline CDR1 WSHSY, CDR2 SAAADI. V and J are TRBV10-2 and TRBJ2-1; maybe TRBD2 (6 bases). The sample taken for sequencing was CD8+ T cells sorted from blood. This sequence was found in an adult with rheumatoid arthritis. CDR3 sequence reads: CASSDGGNEQFF. Written as DNA, the CDR3 is TGCGCCAGCAGTGACGGGGGAAATGAGCAGTTCTTC.